This T cell receptor (beta chain) appears in the sequencing data of a study of blood T cell repertoires in COVID-19. Study information: The United States, Italy and Spain were the sources of the acute and convalescent COVID-19 samples. T cells, B-cell-depleted T cells, or PBMCs supplied cDNA or gDNA.

As handled by the study authors: From reference gene primer amplification, estimates of nucleated cell counts were derived. TCRdb keeps only in-frame clones here, not all; method: immunoSEQ multiplex PCR. V, J and clone size are those of that table, while D and trimming were read from the DNA. The sample yields 250,000 or so clones, around 93% seen once. Participant age was roughly 18 to 90 years, and participants resided in about two dozen US areas. The sample comprised PBMCs or T cells enriched from blood (not recorded which). The sequence derives from a man aged 40-49 years who had been exposed to COVID-19.

The DNA for the CDR3 is TGTGCCAGCAGCTTGGACAGCCACAACACTGAAGCTTTCTTT. This gives the protein CASSLDSHNTEAFF. The chain couples TRBV5-4 to TRBJ1-1; D is unresolved. The V gene lost 0 bases and the J gene lost 2 bases, with 8 bases spanning the gap. Germline CDR1 SGHNT, CDR2 YYREEE (reference sequence). The CDR3 has 14 residues.